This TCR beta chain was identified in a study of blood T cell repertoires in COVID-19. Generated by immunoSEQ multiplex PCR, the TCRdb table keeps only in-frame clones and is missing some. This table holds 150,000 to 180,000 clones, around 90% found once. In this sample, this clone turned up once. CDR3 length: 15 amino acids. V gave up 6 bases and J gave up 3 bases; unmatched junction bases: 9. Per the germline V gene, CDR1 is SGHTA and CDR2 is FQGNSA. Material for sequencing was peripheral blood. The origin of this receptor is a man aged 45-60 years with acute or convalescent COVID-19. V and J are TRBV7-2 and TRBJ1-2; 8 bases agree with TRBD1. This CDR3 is CASRRTGSGDYGYTF. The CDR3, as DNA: TGTGCCAGCAGACGGACAGGGAGTGGCGACTATGGCTACACCTTC.